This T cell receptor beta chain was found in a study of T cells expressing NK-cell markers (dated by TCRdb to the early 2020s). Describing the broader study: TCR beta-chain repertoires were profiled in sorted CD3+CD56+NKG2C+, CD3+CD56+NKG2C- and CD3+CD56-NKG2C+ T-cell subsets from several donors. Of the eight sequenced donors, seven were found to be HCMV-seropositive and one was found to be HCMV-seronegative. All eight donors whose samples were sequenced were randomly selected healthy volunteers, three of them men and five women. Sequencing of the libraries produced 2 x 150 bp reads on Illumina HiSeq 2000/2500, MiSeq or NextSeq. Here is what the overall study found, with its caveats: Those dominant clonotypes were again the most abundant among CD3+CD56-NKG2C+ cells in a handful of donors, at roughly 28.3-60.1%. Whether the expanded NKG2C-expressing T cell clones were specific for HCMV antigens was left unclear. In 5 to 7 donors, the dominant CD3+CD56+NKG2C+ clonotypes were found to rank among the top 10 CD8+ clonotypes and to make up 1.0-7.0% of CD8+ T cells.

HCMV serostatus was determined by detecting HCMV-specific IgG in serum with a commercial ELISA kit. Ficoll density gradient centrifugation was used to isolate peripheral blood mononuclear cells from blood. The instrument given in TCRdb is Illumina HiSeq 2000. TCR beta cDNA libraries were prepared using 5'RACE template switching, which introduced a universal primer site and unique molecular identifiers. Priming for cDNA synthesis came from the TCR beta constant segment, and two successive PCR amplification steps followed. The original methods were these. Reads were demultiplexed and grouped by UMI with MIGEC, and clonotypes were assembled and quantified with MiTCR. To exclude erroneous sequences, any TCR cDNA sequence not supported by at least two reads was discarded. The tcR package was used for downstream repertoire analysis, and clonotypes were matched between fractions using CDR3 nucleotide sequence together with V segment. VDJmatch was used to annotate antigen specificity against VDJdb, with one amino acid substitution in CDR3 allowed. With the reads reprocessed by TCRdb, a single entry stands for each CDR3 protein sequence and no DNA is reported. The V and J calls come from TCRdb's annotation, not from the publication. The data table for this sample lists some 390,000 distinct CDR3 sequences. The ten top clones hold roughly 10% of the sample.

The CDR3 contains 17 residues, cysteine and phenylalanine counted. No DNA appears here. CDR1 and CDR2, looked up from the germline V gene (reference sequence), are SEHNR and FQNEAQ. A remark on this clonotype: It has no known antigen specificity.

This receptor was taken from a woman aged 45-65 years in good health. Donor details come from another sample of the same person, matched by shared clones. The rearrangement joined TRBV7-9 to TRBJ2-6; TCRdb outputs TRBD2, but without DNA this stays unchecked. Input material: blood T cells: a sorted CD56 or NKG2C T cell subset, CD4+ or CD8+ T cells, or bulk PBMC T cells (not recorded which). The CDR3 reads CASSLVVGEAGANVLTF.